A selection of T cell receptor beta chains follows, all from one sample in a study of beta chain features in type 1 diabetes. The assay was immunoSEQ multiplex PCR, and TCRdb's table has in-frame clones only and misses some. This sample yields about 660,000 clones, of which around 15% are seen a single time; less than 0.04% belongs to the top ten. The source material was naive CD4+ T cells from blood. The receptor source for this set is a man aged 18 to 29 with type 1 diabetes. The CDR3 runs from the conserved cysteine through the conserved F or W. A D gene is named only where the DNA matches it firmly. Clone size, where shown, is once, few, many, or a class for clones that have expanded.

size	V	J	D	DNA	CDR3
.	TRBV18	TRBJ2-3	TRBD2	TGTGCCAGCTCGCGAGTCGCGACTAGCGGGAACACAGATACGCAGTATTTT	CASSRVATSGNTDTQYF
few	TRBV10-1	TRBJ2-7	.	TGCGCCAGCAGCCGCGACAGGTTATCCTACGAGCAGTACTTC	CASSRDRLSYEQYF
.	TRBV7-2	TRBJ2-3	TRBD2	TGTGCCAGCATCATAGACGCGGGAGTTCCTGCAGATACGCAGTATTTT	CASIIDAGVPADTQYF
.	TRBV14	TRBJ2-7	.	TGTGCCAGCAGCCCGCTGGTTTGGGCCTACGAGCAGTACTTC	CASSPLVWAYEQYF
.	TRBV13	TRBJ2-1	TRBD1	TGTGCCAGCAGCCCCCGCCCCGAAGGAGGACAGGGTGGCGATGAGCAGTTCTTC	CASSPRPEGGQGGDEQFF
.	TRBV4-1	TRBJ2-7	.	TGCGCCAGCAGCCAAGATTGGGGGACAAAAACCTCCTACGAGCAGTACTTC	CASSQDWGTKTSYEQYF
.	TRBV30	TRBJ1-1	.	TGTGCCTACACAGGGTACGGGACCACTGAAGCTTTCTTT	CAYTGYGTTEAFF
few	TRBV30	TRBJ1-4	TRBD1	TGTGCCTGGAGTGTACGTCGTAGGGCAGGGGGAGGCTTGACTAATGAAAAACTGTTTTTT	CAWSVRRRAGGGLTNEKLFF
few	TRBV30	TRBJ2-1	TRBD1	TGTGCCTGGAGTGCCGGGACAGGGTTAGGCAATGAGCAGTTCTTC	CAWSAGTGLGNEQFF
many	TRBV21-1	TRBJ1-4	.	TGTGCCAGCAGCGCCAAGGACACGTTT	CASSAKDTF
few	TRBV25-1	TRBJ2-3	.	TGTGCCAGCAGTGAATTCGGAGATACGCAGTATTTT	CASSEFGDTQYF
.	TRBV10-3	TRBJ2-3	TRBD1	TGTGCCATCCAGGGGGCGACAGATACGCAGTATTTT	CAIQGATDTQYF
.	TRBV5-1	TRBJ2-5	.	TGCGCCAGCAGCTTGGGGACTGAAGAGACCCAGTACTTC	CASSLGTEETQYF
.	TRBV4-1	TRBJ2-7	.	TGCGCCAGCAGCCAAGTCCCTACCGAAACCTACGAGCAGTACTTC	CASSQVPTETYEQYF
few	TRBV5-1	TRBJ2-5	.	TGCGCCAGCAGCTTGGCGGACTCCCGGCGGGAGACCCAGTACTTC	CASSLADSRRETQYF
.	TRBV5-1	TRBJ2-3	.	TGCGCCAGCAAAAGGGAAGGGGCCAGCACAGATACGCAGTATTTT	CASKREGASTDTQYF
few	TRBV9	TRBJ2-2	.	TGTGCCAGCAGCGGTAGGACACTGGACACCGGGGAGCTGTTTTTT	CASSGRTLDTGELFF
.	TRBV30	TRBJ1-5	.	TGTGCCTGGAGTGTGGATGGCAATCAGCCCCAGCATTTT	CAWSVDGNQPQHF
few	TRBV5-1	TRBJ2-1	.	TGCGCCAGCAGCAGCGGGACACCATACAATGAGCAGTTCTTC	CASSSGTPYNEQFF
.	TRBV6-5	TRBJ2-2	.	TGTGCCAGCACCGACGGGAACACCGGGGAGCTGTTTTTT	CASTDGNTGELFF
few	TRBV28	TRBJ1-1	.	TGTGCCAGCAGTTTCCCCGGGAACACTGAAGCTTTCTTT	CASSFPGNTEAFF
.	TRBV6-5	TRBJ1-1	.	TGTGCCAGCAGTTACTCCGGCAGGGTGACTGAAGCTTTCTTT	CASSYSGRVTEAFF
few	TRBV30	TRBJ2-5	.	TGTGCCTGGAGTGTCCAGGGGACCCAGTACTTC	CAWSVQGTQYF
few	TRBV28	TRBJ2-7	.	TGTGCCAGCAGTTCACCTCTCGGCAGGGGATCGAGAGAGCAGTACTTC	CASSSPLGRGSREQYF
few	TRBV5-1	TRBJ2-1	TRBD1	TGCGCCAGCAGACCCGGGACAGGGGCCGACAATGAGCAGTTCTTC	CASRPGTGADNEQFF
few	TRBV10-3	TRBJ1-1	.	TGTGCCATCAGACAGAACCCCAACACTGAAGCTTTCTTT	CAIRQNPNTEAFF
.	TRBV7-9	TRBJ2-5	.	TGTGCCAGCATAGAGGTAGAAGGAGAGACCCAGTACTTC	CASIEVEGETQYF
few	TRBV30	TRBJ1-6	.	TGTGCCTGGAGTGTAAAGGGTTTGGATAATTCACCCCTCCACTTT	CAWSVKGLDNSPLHF
.	TRBV5-1	TRBJ1-6	TRBD1	TGCGCCAGCAGCTTTCGGGACAGGAATCCGAATTCACCCCTCCACTTT	CASSFRDRNPNSPLHF
.	TRBV7-2	TRBJ1-3	.	TGTGCCAGCAGCTTACCCCTCGACTGGCGCTCTGGAAACACCATATATTTT	CASSLPLDWRSGNTIYF
few	TRBV5-4	TRBJ2-7	.	TGTGCCAGCAGCTTGGACTACTCTAAGGCATCCTACGAGCAGTACTTC	CASSLDYSKASYEQYF
few	TRBV4-1	TRBJ2-7	TRBD1	TGCGCCAGCAGAGACCGAACAGGGGGCACGTACGAGCAGTACTTC	CASRDRTGGTYEQYF
.	TRBV7-9	TRBJ1-2	.	TGTGCCAGCAGCTCAGTAAACAGTTTTGGCTACACCTTC	CASSSVNSFGYTF
few	TRBV7-9	TRBJ2-1	TRBD1	TGTGCCAGCAGGGAGGGACAGGGGGACAATGAGCAGTTCTTC	CASREGQGDNEQFF
.	TRBV4-2	TRBJ2-3	.	TGTGCCAGCAGCCGCGCCCCTTCGTGGGGGCCCCTAACAGATACGCAGTATTTT	CASSRAPSWGPLTDTQYF
.	TRBV2	TRBJ2-7	TRBD2	TGTGCCAGCACGGGACTAGCGGGACCCTACGAGCAGTACTTC	CASTGLAGPYEQYF
.	TRBV6-5	TRBJ1-1	.	TGTGCCAGCAGTTACTCGAGGTACTCTGGGGAGGAAGCTTTCTTT	CASSYSRYSGEEAFF
.	TRBV5-1	TRBJ2-7	.	TGCGCCAGCAGCTTCCTGGGCGTTTCCGAGCAGTACTTC	CASSFLGVSEQYF
few	TRBV28	TRBJ2-3	TRBD2	TGTGCCAGCAGTTTGGGACTAGCGGGGGGTAGCACAGATACGCAGTATTTT	CASSLGLAGGSTDTQYF
once	TRBV6-5	TRBJ1-5	.	TGTGCCAGCAGTTATAGAGAGAATCAGCCCCAGCATTTT	CASSYRENQPQHF
.	TRBV30	TRBJ2-5	.	TGTGCCTGGAGCCGGGGCAGAGAGACCCAGTACTTC	CAWSRGRETQYF
few	TRBV6-1	TRBJ1-5	.	TGTGCCAGCAGTGCGGACTCTAGACAGCCCCAGCATTTT	CASSADSRQPQHF
few	TRBV7-9	TRBJ2-7	TRBD1	TGTGCCAGCAGCTTAGAGGGCCGGGACAGGGGGTACGAGCAGTACTTC	CASSLEGRDRGYEQYF
.	TRBV30	TRBJ2-2	.	TGTGCCTGGAGTGTAGGAGGGACCTCAGGCGGGGAGCTGTTTTTT	CAWSVGGTSGGELFF
few	TRBV29-1	TRBJ1-1	.	TGCAGCGTTGCTCGGGGCATGGGATCTAGTACTGAAGCTTTCTTT	CSVARGMGSSTEAFF
.	TRBV11-1	TRBJ2-7	.	TGTGCCAGCAGCTTGTCCACGAAAGACTACGAGCAGTACTTC	CASSLSTKDYEQYF
few	TRBV18	TRBJ2-7	.	TGTGCCAGCTCGGGGACGGGAGAGCAGTACTTC	CASSGTGEQYF
few	TRBV11-2	TRBJ2-1	.	TGTGCCAGCAGCTCGCACGGAATGAACCCCAGGGGCTCCTACAATGAGCAGTTCTTC	CASSSHGMNPRGSYNEQFF
.	TRBV15	TRBJ2-7	TRBD1	TGTGCCACCAGCAGAGATACCCCGGGACAGCACTCCTACGAGCAGTACTTC	CATSRDTPGQHSYEQYF
.	TRBV28	TRBJ1-2	.	TGTGCCAGCAGGTTCCCCACAGGGACGGGAGGCTACACCTTC	CASRFPTGTGGYTF